This T cell receptor (beta chain) was recovered during a study of T cell responses to AZD1222 COVID-19 vaccine. This CDR3 contains 11 residues. CDR1 is LGHDT, CDR2 YNNKEL, per germline (reference sequence). Between the trimmed V and J ends, which lost 2 bases and 8 bases, there was a span of 6 bases. TCRdb's table, derived via immunoSEQ multiplex PCR, lists solely in-frame clones and lacks some. Among some 69,000 clones listed, 85% were seen once. Details on this clone: Its matching antigen is unknown.

Study-level findings and limits: At baseline, seropositivity was found in only a handful of AZD1222 recipients. Dominant CD4 TCR responses targeted spike regions 160-218 and 743-854.

The receptor was isolated from an adult in good health. This chain joins TRBV3-1 (or the pseudogene TRBV3-2) and TRBJ1-2; D is unclear. The sequencing used peripheral blood, collected on day 0 of AZD1222 vaccination. The CDR3 nucleotides are TGTGCCAGCAGCCAATCCAGGGGCTACACCTTC. Its protein is CASSQSRGYTF.